Listed below are T cell receptor beta chains from one sample, sequenced in a study of shared clonotypes between healthy human individuals. Libraries were prepared by immunoSEQ multiplex PCR; TCRdb keeps only in-frame clonotypes and omits some of them. The data contain roughly 1.5 million clones, approximately 98% of them seen just once; the ten biggest clones take up about 0.42%. Sequenced: naive CD4+ T cells sorted from blood. All receptors come from a man aged 25-45 years in good health. Each CDR3 is given without its conserved first and last residue. A clone size is listed for some rows: how often the clone was seen (once, few, many), or a class if it is expanded.

J gene,V gene,clone size,CDR3 protein
TRBJ1-4,TRBV18,-,ASSPGEKLF
TRBJ2-7,TRBV5-1,-,ASRSADEQY
TRBJ2-2,TRBV7-9,-,ASSLPILAGELF
TRBJ2-1,TRBV7-2,-,ASSSTLAASYNEQF
TRBJ2-3,TRBV7-2,-,ASSPRTSRTDTQY
TRBJ2-3,TRBV29-1,-,SSLRGSDTQY
TRBJ1-3,TRBV5-1,-,ASRQEYSGNTIY
TRBJ2-2,TRBV6-1,-,ASSPGQSSGELF
TRBJ1-5,TRBV25-1,once,ASSDLRENQPQH
TRBJ1-5,TRBV7-2,-,ATQQGVNQPQH
TRBJ2-3,TRBV6-1,-,ASRPSTDTQY
TRBJ2-1,TRBV11-3,-,ASSLGGYSYNEQF
TRBJ2-5,TRBV5-1,-,ASSRIKMTGGQETQY
TRBJ2-5,TRBV15,once,ATSTQGGAQY
TRBJ2-3,TRBV5-1,-,ASSLATGLLDTQY
TRBJ1-1,TRBV2,-,ASSGDSTEAF
TRBJ2-5,TRBV29-1,-,SVAGTSGRSFQETQY
TRBJ1-1,TRBV5-1,-,ASSLFGTGHENTEAF
TRBJ2-3,TRBV7-9,-,ASSSGGLAGSTDTQY
TRBJ2-3,TRBV5-6,-,ASSLRFTDTQY
TRBJ1-2,TRBV7-6,-,ASSNPGNGYT
TRBJ2-3,TRBV18,-,ASSPPRGLGTSGRSTDTQY
TRBJ2-3,TRBV18,-,ASSPATDTQY
TRBJ2-1,TRBV7-3,once,ASRTAGGPGNEQF
TRBJ1-5,TRBV28,-,ASQGSNQPQH
TRBJ2-7,TRBV2,-,ASSRDRTTYEQY
TRBJ1-1,TRBV28,-,ASSFLYRDVREAF
TRBJ2-4,TRBV15,-,ATKSGTSENIQY
TRBJ2-1,TRBV5-8,-,ASFRFSLGTHRRERNEQF
TRBJ2-2,TRBV28,-,ASSLRGHAGELF
TRBJ2-1,TRBV7-3,-,ASSLLAPSSYNEQF
TRBJ1-5,TRBV10-3,-,ATAGDYSNQPQH
TRBJ2-2,TRBV6-6,-,AASGITTGELF
TRBJ2-3,TRBV5-1,-,ASSLSPSVSTDTQY
TRBJ2-1,TRBV9,-,ASSVGGRAYNEQF
TRBJ1-2,TRBV28,-,ASSFLRGTYGYT
TRBJ2-1,TRBV7-8,-,ASSPRRQGNEQF
TRBJ2-7,TRBV27,-,ASSLRLLGNFYEQY
TRBJ2-5,TRBV5-4,-,ASRRTPYAGETQY
TRBJ1-1,TRBV28,-,AIGPHPRKEITEAF
TRBJ2-1,TRBV5-4,-,ASRKAGGPNEQF
TRBJ2-2,TRBV11-3,-,ASSLRAGGLAGELF
TRBJ2-7,TRBV9,-,ASSPDRGPREQY
TRBJ1-2,TRBV4-1,-,ASSQHRGDGYT
TRBJ1-2,TRBV11-2,-,ASSSGGPGYGYT
TRBJ1-3,TRBV30,-,AWSSGLLSGNTIY
TRBJ2-2,TRBV4-1,-,ASSQLGRGTSGAGELF
TRBJ1-1,TRBV5-1,-,ASSFIVRGRLGTEAF
TRBJ2-5,TRBV19,-,ASSNRGHYQETQY
TRBJ2-1,TRBV10-3,-,AISETTSGRENEQF
TRBJ1-2,TRBV6-1,-,ASSEALART
TRBJ1-5,TRBV2,-,ASSGGGFRDQPQH